One and the same sample provided the 26 T cell receptor beta chains below, sequenced in a study of cytomegalovirus exposure and HLA in healthy donors. Primers: 60 Vbeta forward and 13 Jbeta reverse. Here immunoSEQ multiplex PCR was the method, and the copy in TCRdb shows in-frame clones only, minus some. The data contain about 190,000 clones, around 85% of them singletons. Specimen: PBMCs. Every receptor here comes from a man between 18 and 29 years old in good health and CMV-seronegative.

This chain joins TRBV11-1 and TRBJ2-7; 7 nucleotides line up with TRBD2. This CDR3 has 15 amino acids. Trimming removed 0 bases from V and 5 bases from J; junction bases left unmatched: 7. The V gene's germline CDR1 is SGHAT and CDR2 FQDESV (reference sequence). The CDR3 DNA follows: TGTGCCAGCAGCTTAGCGCGCGTCGGGGGGAACGAGCAGTACTTC. Its translation is CASSLARVGGNEQYF.

This clone has more than one count but fewer than ten. The chain combines TRBV4-3 with TRBJ2-3; 9 bases align to TRBD2. The CDR3 is 20 amino acids. Germline lookup yields CDR1 LGHNA and CDR2 YSLEER. With 2 bases clipped from V and 2 bases from J, the junction kept 17 bases outside the gene matches. The CDR3 here is CASSQPLLAGRGAYTDTQYF. In DNA form, the CDR3 reads TGCGCCAGCAGCCAACCCCTTCTAGCGGGACGGGGGGCGTACACAGATACGCAGTATTTT.

The rearrangement links TRBV21-1 to TRBJ2-7; the D call TRBD1 from the table was never checked on the DNA. TRBV21-1 is reported as a pseudogene. CDR3 length: 18 amino acids. The CDR3 sequence is CASGRFRGKTGDPYEQYF. CDR3 nucleotide sequence: TGTGCCAGCGGGCGATTTCGGGGAAAGACAGGCGACCCCTACGAGCAGTACTTC.

The rearrangement uses TRBV10-1 and TRBJ2-1, with D perhaps TRBD1 (6 bases). From germline, CDR1 is WNHNN and CDR2 SYGVQD (reference sequence). Trimming removed 3 bases at V and 4 bases at J, with 7 bases between. The CDR3 is 13 residues long. As DNA, the CDR3 is TGCGCCAGCAGTGAAGACAGGTACAATGAGCAGTTCTTC. The encoded protein is CASSEDRYNEQFF.

J is TRBJ1-1 and V is TRBV5-1, with D unclear. V lost 0 bases and J lost 1, with 10 bases in between. Germline CDR1 is SGHRS and CDR2 is YFSETQ. The CDR3 runs 15 residues. CDR3 bases: TGCGCCAGCAGCTTGGAGCTGTCCCGGAACACTGAAGCTTTCTTT. Translated: CASSLELSRNTEAFF.

J is TRBJ2-5 and V is TRBV13; D possibly corresponds to TRBD2 (5 bases). The CDR3 loop spans 13 amino acids. Germline CDR1 is PRHDT and CDR2 is FYEKMQ (reference sequence). Trimming removed 8 bases from V and 6 bases from J, with 16 bases in between. CDR3 residues: CASLARDGKTQYF. The CDR3 DNA is TGTGCCAGCTTAGCGAGGGATGGAAAGACCCAGTACTTC.

The rearrangement uses TRBV9 and TRBJ2-1, with a tentative D call TRBD1 (6 bases). The CDR3 covers 15 residues. Per germline, CDR1 SGDLS and CDR2 YYNGEE. Trimming pared 4 bases from V and 0 bases from J, leaving 11 bases between. The CDR3, as DNA: TGTGCCAGCAGCTCCCAGGGGAGCTCCTACAATGAGCAGTTCTTC. It encodes CASSSQGSSYNEQFF.

Comments on this clone: At one boundary the junction diverges from the germline segment, which might be a read error. The chain recombines TRBV20-1 with TRBJ1-1; no definite D call. Germline CDR1 and CDR2: DFQATT and SNEGSKA (reference sequence). The length of the CDR3 is 11 residues. The CDR3 loop is CSARSSEARLF. DNA for the CDR3: TGCAGTGCTAGAAGCTCGGAGGCTCGGCTCTTT.

The chain is built from TRBV7-2 and TRBJ2-1; unclear D gene. The CDR3 runs 15 residues. Deletions cut 2 bases from V and 1 base from J, with 9 bases between. From germline, CDR1 is SGHTA and CDR2 FQGNSA. This CDR3 is CASSLIALSYNEQFF. As DNA, the CDR3 is TGTGCCAGCAGCTTAATAGCTCTTTCCTACAATGAGCAGTTCTTC.

The gene calls are TRBV7-9 and TRBJ2-3; 10 positions match TRBD1. After removal of 5 bases from V and 2 bases from J, the junction contained 4 bases not matched to a gene. Germline values: CDR1 SEHNR, CDR2 FQNEAQ (reference sequence). The CDR3 contains 15 residues. The CDR3 protein is CASSTGTGVTDTQYF. CDR3 DNA sequence: TGTGCCAGCAGCACCGGGACAGGGGTCACAGATACGCAGTATTTT. Combining the CDR3 with reference TRBV7-9 and TRBJ2-3 gives the whole variable domain DTGVSQNPRHKITKRGQNVTFRCDPISEHNRLYWYRQTLGQGPEFLTYFQNEAQLEKSRLLSDRFSAERPKGSFSTLEIQRTEQGDSAMYLCASSTGTGVTDTQYFGPGTRLTVL.

The rearrangement joins TRBV14 to TRBJ2-5, with 7 positions matching TRBD1. Looked up from germline, CDR1 is SGHDN and CDR2 is FVKESK. With V trimmed by 2 bases and J by 0 bases, 3 bases remained unmatched. The CDR3 is 15 amino acids. CDR3 residues: CASSQRTGNQETQYF. CDR3 coding DNA: TGTGCCAGCAGCCAACGGACAGGAAACCAAGAGACCCAGTACTTC.

The chain carries TRBV28 and TRBJ2-1; 13 bases are a match to TRBD2. Germline CDR1 and CDR2: MDHEN and SYDVKM. This CDR3 has 17 residues. V lost 7 bases and J lost 9; bases outside the gene matches: 15. DNA of the CDR3: TGTGCCAGCACCACCCCAGGCGGACTAGCGGGAGAGGGTGAGCAGTTCTTC. This encodes CASTTPGGLAGEGEQFF.

This clone was detected a few times. The V call is TRBV18, the J call TRBJ2-5, with 8 bases identical to TRBD1. This CDR3 comprises 15 residues. Germline V CDR1 and CDR2: KGHSH, LQKENI. V shed 3 bases, J shed 7 bases, and the junction held 10 bases outside the gene matches. The CDR3: CASSPVRGLSVTQYF. The CDR3 DNA sequence: TGTGCCAGCTCACCCGTCAGGGGGCTTAGTGTGACCCAGTACTTC.

This clone was detected once. The J gene is TRBJ2-1, the V gene TRBV7-8; 8 nucleotides agree with TRBD2. V shed 0 bases and J 6 bases; nucleotides not matched to a gene: 7. The CDR3 spans 16 residues. CDR1 SGHVS and CDR2 FQNEAQ come from the germline V gene. The CDR3 protein is CASSLAGTRRSNEQFF. As DNA, the CDR3 is TGTGCCAGCAGCTTAGCTGGGACTAGGAGGTCCAATGAGCAGTTCTTC. The full variable domain, completed using reference TRBV7-8 and TRBJ2-1, is GAGVSQSPRYKVAKRGQDVALRCDPISGHVSLFWYQQALGQGPEFLTYFQNEAQLDKSGLPSDRFFAERPEGSVSTLKIQRTQQEDSAVYLCASSLAGTRRSNEQFFGPGTRLTVL.

The V and J genes are TRBV7-9 and TRBJ2-7; maybe TRBD1 (5 bases). The CDR3 totals 12 residues. V lost 1 base, J lost 13 bases, and 14 bases lay in between. The germline gives CDR1 SEHNR, CDR2 FQNEAQ (reference sequence). The CDR3, as DNA: TGTGCCAGCAGCTTAGGAGCCCAGGGATGTTACTTC. Translation gives CASSLGAQGCYF.

This clone was counted once. The chain recombines TRBV27 with TRBJ2-3; 10 bases agree with TRBD2. CDR1 MNHEY and CDR2 SMNVEV come from the germline V gene (reference sequence). The CDR3 totals 14 residues. Trimming removed 6 bases from V and 5 bases from J; junction bases left unmatched: 5. CDR3 sequence reads: CASSYSGRKDTQYF. CDR3 bases: TGTGCCAGCAGCTATAGCGGGAGGAAAGATACGCAGTATTTT.

The chain uses TRBV7-8 and TRBJ1-2, with 7 bases that match TRBD1. V lost 5 bases and J lost 5; bases outside the gene matches: 8. This CDR3 spans 14 amino acids. Germline CDR1 reads SGHVS; CDR2 reads FQNEAQ. The CDR3 DNA reads as TGTGCCAGCAGCCCGCGACAGGGCCTGTATGGCTACACCTTC. Amino acids: CASSPRQGLYGYTF.

The rearrangement uses TRBV19 and TRBJ1-2; 8 bases are a match to TRBD1. Germline CDR1 is LNHDA and CDR2 is SQIVND (reference sequence). J lost 2 bases, V lost 3 bases, and 8 bases had no gene match. The length of the CDR3 is 16 residues. This chain's CDR3 is CASSMGTGTLNYGYTF. CDR3 DNA sequence: TGTGCCAGTAGTATGGGGACAGGCACCTTAAACTATGGCTACACCTTC.

As DNA, the CDR3 is TGTGCCACCAGCAGAGAGGGCAGCTTCACCGGGGAGCTGTTTTTT. Translating it yields CATSREGSFTGELFF. The chain combines TRBV15 with TRBJ2-2; no firm D call. CDR1 is LNHNV and CDR2 is YYDKDF in the germline V gene (reference sequence). This CDR3 region has 15 residues. V was pared by 0 bases and J by 4 bases, with 9 bases between.

The chain couples TRBV10-3 to TRBJ1-5, with TRBD1 as a possible D gene (6 bases). Germline V lookup: CDR1 ENHRY, CDR2 SYGVKD. V was shortened by 4 bases and J by 3 bases, with 10 bases between the two germline ends. CDR3 length equals 14 residues. The CDR3 nucleotides are TGTGCCATCAGTGCGGGACAAGACAATCAGCCCCAGCATTTT. Amino acid sequence: CAISAGQDNQPQHF.

This clone was seen only once. The rearrangement uses TRBV2 and TRBJ2-7; 10 bases fit TRBD1. The CDR3 length is 14 residues. The V segment lost 6 bases and the J segment 7 bases; nucleotides outside the gene matches: 9. In germline, CDR1 is SNHLY, CDR2 FYNNEI. The CDR3 DNA reads TGTGCCAGCAGCCCGCGGACAGGGGGTGGAGAGCAGTACTTC. It specifies CASSPRTGGGEQYF. Based on the CDR3 plus reference TRBV2 and TRBJ2-7, the full variable domain is EPEVTQTPSHQVTQMGQEVILRCVPISNHLYFYWYRQILGQKVEFLVSFYNNEISEKSEIFDDQFSVERPDGSNFTLKIRSTKLEDSAMYFCASSPRTGGGEQYFGPGTRLTVT.

The CDR3 spells CAWSVLRITYTF. CDR3 sequence (DNA): TGTGCCTGGAGTGTACTTCGAATAACCTACACCTTC. The chain has TRBV30 and TRBJ1-2; D not certain. The germline V gene has CDR1 GTSNPN and CDR2 SVGIG (reference sequence). CDR3 length: 12 residues. V dropped 0 bases and J dropped 10 bases, with 12 bases sitting between them.

V usage is TRBV2 and J usage is TRBJ1-1, with 10 positions matching TRBD1. CDR3 length: 14 residues. Per germline, CDR1 SNHLY and CDR2 FYNNEI. The trim removed 6 bases at V and 6 bases at J, leaving 7 bases unmatched. The CDR3 coding sequence is TGTGCCAGCAGGGACCGGGACAGGGGAGCTGAAGCTTTCTTT. This sequence encodes CASRDRDRGAEAFF. Using reference TRBV2 and TRBJ1-1 for the parts outside the CDR3, the full variable domain is EPEVTQTPSHQVTQMGQEVILRCVPISNHLYFYWYRQILGQKVEFLVSFYNNEISEKSEIFDDQFSVERPDGSNFTLKIRSTKLEDSAMYFCASRDRDRGAEAFFGQGTRLTVV.

With respect to this clone: The sample carries other DNA sequences with the same CDR3. The J gene is TRBJ1-6, the V gene TRBV7-9; D possibly corresponds to TRBD1 (6 bases). Between the trimmed V and J ends, which lost 7 bases and 8 bases, there was a span of 15 bases. Per germline, CDR1 SEHNR and CDR2 FQNEAQ (reference sequence). This CDR3 region has 14 residues. The DNA of the CDR3 is TGTGCCAGCACCGGGGGGGCCCGGGATTCACCCCTCCACTTT. It codes for CASTGGARDSPLHF.

The chain carries TRBV7-9 and TRBJ2-2; 7 nucleotides agree with TRBD1. This CDR3 has 16 amino acids. Looked up from germline, CDR1 is SEHNR and CDR2 is FQNEAQ (reference sequence). J gave up 4 bases and V 2 bases, and 7 bases lay outside the gene matches. The CDR3 region is CASSLSRGRGTGELFF. In nucleotides, the CDR3 is TGTGCCAGCAGCTTATCGAGGGGGCGCGGCACCGGGGAGCTGTTTTTT.

The chain uses TRBV9 and TRBJ2-3; 16 bases fit TRBD2. Germline lookup yields CDR1 SGDLS and CDR2 YYNGEE. The ends lost 0 bases at V and 2 bases at J; junction bases unmatched: 6. The CDR3 length is 19 residues. The CDR3 DNA reads TGTGCCAGCAGCGTAGTGGGACTAGCGGGGGGGCCGAACACAGATACGCAGTATTTT. Amino acid sequence: CASSVVGLAGGPNTDTQYF.